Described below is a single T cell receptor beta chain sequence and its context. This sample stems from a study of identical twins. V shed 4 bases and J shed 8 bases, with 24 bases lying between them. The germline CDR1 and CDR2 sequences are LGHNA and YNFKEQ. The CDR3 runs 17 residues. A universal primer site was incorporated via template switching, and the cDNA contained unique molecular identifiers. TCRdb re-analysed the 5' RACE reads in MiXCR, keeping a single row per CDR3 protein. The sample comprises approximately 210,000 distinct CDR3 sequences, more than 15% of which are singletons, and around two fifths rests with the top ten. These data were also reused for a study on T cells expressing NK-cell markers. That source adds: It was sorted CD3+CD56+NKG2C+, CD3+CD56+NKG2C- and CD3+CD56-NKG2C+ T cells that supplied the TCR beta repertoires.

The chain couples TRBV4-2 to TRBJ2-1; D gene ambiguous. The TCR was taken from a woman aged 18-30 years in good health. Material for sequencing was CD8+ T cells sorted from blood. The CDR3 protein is CASSLEGPNNPWDEQFF. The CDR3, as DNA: TGTGCCAGCAGCCTAGAAGGACCTAATAACCCCTGGGATGAGCAGTTCTTC.